This T cell receptor (beta chain) was obtained from a study of blood T cell repertoires in COVID-19. Trimming pared 4 bases from V and 7 bases from J, leaving 7 bases between. Per germline, CDR1 MDHEN and CDR2 SYDVKM. The CDR3 sequence is 11 residues long. Donors were grouped by their self-reported clinical history. Two negative PCRs, clearance, or symptom resolution characterized the recovered Cohort 3 donors. Assay: immunoSEQ multiplex PCR; the TCRdb copy retains only in-frame clones and omits some. The sample has 250,000 to 300,000 clones, 70% to 90% seen once. The sequenced sample was PBMCs or T cells enriched from blood (not recorded which). This clonotype originated in a woman younger than 45 who had recovered from COVID-19. The chain couples TRBV28 to TRBJ1-2; D gene uncertain. The CDR3 loop is CASSSPRGYTF. As DNA, the CDR3 is TGTGCCAGCAGTTCCCCTCGTGGCTACACCTTC.